This T cell receptor (beta chain) derives from a study of T cells expressing NK-cell markers (dated by TCRdb to the early 2020s). About the investigation overall: In sorted CD3+CD56+NKG2C+, CD3+CD56+NKG2C- and CD3+CD56-NKG2C+ T-cell subsets from roughly 8 donors, TCR beta-chain repertoires were profiled. Seven of the eight sequenced donors were HCMV-seropositive and one was HCMV-seronegative. The eight sequenced donors were randomly selected healthy volunteers, three men and five women. Libraries were sequenced as 2 x 150 bp reads on Illumina HiSeq 2000/2500, MiSeq or NextSeq.

Looking up the germline V gene yields CDR1 SGHTA and CDR2 FQGTGA. The CDR3 covers 13 residues, taking in both the cysteine and the phenylalanine. The DNA is not on file. To determine HCMV serostatus, a commercial ELISA kit was used to detect HCMV-specific IgG in serum. Ficoll density gradient centrifugation was used to isolate peripheral blood mononuclear cells from blood. Sequenced on an Illumina HiSeq 2000. TCR beta cDNA libraries were prepared using 5'RACE template switching, which introduced a universal primer site and unique molecular identifiers. Priming for cDNA synthesis came from the TCR beta constant segment, and two successive PCR amplification steps followed. Concerning the study's data processing: MIGEC handled demultiplexing of the reads and grouping by UMI, while MiTCR was used to assemble and quantify clonotypes. To exclude erroneous sequences, only TCR cDNA sequences supported by at least two reads were retained. Downstream repertoire analysis used the tcR package, and clonotypes were matched across fractions by CDR3 nucleotide sequence plus V segment. VDJmatch was used to annotate antigen specificity against VDJdb, with one amino acid substitution allowed in CDR3. After TCRdb reprocessed the reads, each CDR3 protein sequence was kept as one row, without DNA. TCRdb, not the authors, supplied the V and J calls. The sample's table lists a count of about 540,000 distinct CDR3 sequences. The ten largest clones represent approximately 4% of the sample.

On the study overall, not on this receptor specifically: In six donors, the dominant CD3+CD56+NKG2C+ clonotypes ranked among the top 10 CD8+ clonotypes, making up 1.0-7.0% of CD8+ T cells. Those dominant clonotypes were again the most abundant among CD3+CD56-NKG2C+ cells in a handful of donors, at about 25-60.1%. It remained unclear whether the expanded NKG2C-expressing T cell clones were specific for HCMV antigens.

With respect to this clonotype: It lacks a known antigen.

Sequenced material: blood T cells: a sorted CD56 or NKG2C T cell subset, CD4+ or CD8+ T cells, or bulk PBMC T cells (not recorded which). The chain couples TRBV7-3 to TRBJ2-1; TCRdb returns TRBD1, unconfirmable since there is no DNA. This sequence originates from a young man in good health. Donor details come from another sample of the same person, matched by shared clones. CDR3 region: CASSLAPGDEQFF.